This T cell receptor (beta chain) was profiled in a study of T cells in Graves' hyperthyroidism and ophthalmopathy. The TCR beta CDR3 regions underwent amplification using RNA transcripts as the source. RT-PCR in the first round (using the HTBI primer set) targeted the TCR CDR3. TCRdb recomputed calls from the multiplex PCR reads with MiXCR, one row per CDR3 protein. The sample includes fewer than 650,000 distinct CDR3 sequences, approximately 14% of them seen just once. The V and J ends lost 5 bases and 3 bases respectively, with 11 bases between them. The CDR3 is made up of 15 amino acids. The germline V gene encodes CDR1 MNHEY and CDR2 SVGEGT. This clonotype was seen ten or more times. Pregnant or lactating patients were excluded, as were those with uncontrolled infection or other autoimmune disease.

The TCR comes from a woman aged 40 to 50 with Graves' ophthalmopathy. Sequenced: blood. The chain combines TRBV6-2 or TRBV6-3 with TRBJ2-6, with D maybe TRBD1 (6 bases). The CDR3 nucleotides are TGTGCCAGCAGTCCGGACAGTGGTGGGGCCAACGTCCTGACTTTC. Encoded protein: CASSPDSGGANVLTF.